A selection of T cell receptor beta chains follows, all from one sample in a study of T cells after yellow fever vaccination. TCRdb recomputed calls from the 5' RACE reads with MiXCR, one row per CDR3 protein. This table has under 600,000 distinct CDR3 sequences, approximately 13% appearing once. This material consisted of PBMCs, taken on the day of the yellow fever booster vaccination. The receptor source for this set is a man aged 25 to 45 who received the YFV17D yellow fever vaccine. The CDR3 runs from the conserved cysteine through the conserved F or W. D genes are given only for firm matches. For some rows the clone size is stated as once, few or many, or as a class when expanded; others skip it.

>TRBV29-1|13|few|TRBJ2-7|.
TGCAGCGTTGAAGACGGGACTCTCTACGAGCAGTACTTC
CSVEDGTLYEQYF
>TRBV6-1|15|.|TRBJ2-7|TRBD1
TGTGCCAGCAGTCCTGGACAGGGGGGGATCTACGAGCAGTACTTC
CASSPGQGGIYEQYF
>TRBV7-2|15|.|TRBJ2-1|.
TGTGCCAGCAGCTTAGCGTTGAACCCGGTCAATGGGCAGTTCTTC
CASSLALNPVNGQFF
>TRBV20-1|16|few|TRBJ2-1|TRBD2
TGCAGTGCTGGCCTGTTAGCGGGAGTGATCAACAATGAGCAGTTCTTC
CSAGLLAGVINNEQFF
>TRBV20-1|13|few|TRBJ2-1|.
TGCAGTGCTAGAGTTATGTCTCCTGGTGAGCAGTTCTTC
CSARVMSPGEQFF
>TRBV6-5|13|few|TRBJ2-1|.
TGTGCCAGCAGTTACAGAGGGGAGAATGAGCAGTTCTTC
CASSYRGENEQFF
>TRBV6-9|11|few|TRBJ1-2|.
TGTACTAGGAGGGTACACGTCGGCTACACCTTC
CTRRVHVGYTF
>TRBV12-3/TRBV12-4|13|.|TRBJ2-2|.
TGTGCCAGCAGCCGTTGGGCTCACGGGGAGCTGTTTTTT
CASSRWAHGELFF
>TRBV10-3|14|few|TRBJ1-2|.
TGTGCCATCAGTGTCGAGGGTTGGAGCTATGGCTACACCTTC
CAISVEGWSYGYTF
>TRBV6-5|16|.|TRBJ1-5|TRBD1
TGTGCCAGCACTTTACCCCAGGGGGACAGGGATCAGCCCCAGCATTTT
CASTLPQGDRDQPQHF
>TRBV29-1|13|.|TRBJ2-2|.
TGCAGCGGATCTAGGGACGGACGCGGGGAGCTGTTTTTT
CSGSRDGRGELFF
>TRBV2|15|few|TRBJ2-3|TRBD2
TGTGCCAGCAACGAGGCTAGCGGGAGTTTAGATACGCAGTATTTT
CASNEASGSLDTQYF
>TRBV5-1|15|.|TRBJ1-1|.
TGCGCCAGCAGCTTATGGGCAGGGATGGATTCAGAAGCTTTCTTT
CASSLWAGMDSEAFF
>TRBV15|18|few|TRBJ1-6|.
TGTGCCACCAGCAGAGGACCTGTAGCCGGGGGCTATAATTCACCCCTCCACTTT
CATSRGPVAGGYNSPLHF
>TRBV7-6|17|.|TRBJ2-6|TRBD1
TGTGCCAGCAGCCCCGGGACAGGGAACTCTGGGGCCAACGTCCTGACTTTC
CASSPGTGNSGANVLTF
>TRBV27|14|.|TRBJ2-3|TRBD1
TGTGCCAGCAGTATCGGGACAGGCACAGATACGCAGTATTTT
CASSIGTGTDTQYF
>TRBV20-1|13|.|TRBJ1-1|.
TGCAGTGCTAGAGTCCCTAGGAGAAATGAAGCTTTCTTT
CSARVPRRNEAFF
>TRBV6-1|13|.|TRBJ2-2|.
TGTGCCAGCAGAAGTACGAACACCGGGGAGCTGTTTTTT
CASRSTNTGELFF
>TRBV18|16|.|TRBJ2-5|TRBD2
TGTGCCAGCTCACCAGACGGACTAGCGGGATTGGAGACCCAGTACTTC
CASSPDGLAGLETQYF
>TRBV5-1|16|few|TRBJ2-5|TRBD2
TGCGCCAGCAGCCCCGGCATCGGGGGGATCGAAGAGACCCAGTACTTC
CASSPGIGGIEETQYF
>TRBV7-2|16|few|TRBJ2-7|TRBD2
TGTGCCAGCAGCTTGGAGACGGGACTAGCGGGAGACGAGCAGTACTTC
CASSLETGLAGDEQYF
>TRBV11-1|18|few|TRBJ2-1|TRBD2
TGTGCCAGCAGCTTACCCCTGGGCTCTAGCGGGAGCTACAATGAGCAGTTCTTC
CASSLPLGSSGSYNEQFF
>TRBV4-3|18|few|TRBJ2-7|.
TGCGCCAGCAGCCAAGACTTAGGATACGGGACATATACCTACGAGCAGTACTTC
CASSQDLGYGTYTYEQYF
>TRBV11-2|14|few|TRBJ2-2|TRBD1
TGTGCCAGTTCAGGGGGCGAGGACACCGGGGAGCTGTTTTTT
CASSGGEDTGELFF
>TRBV11-2|14|.|TRBJ2-1|.
TGTGCCAGCAGCTTACTACGGACGACCAATGAGCAGTTCTTC
CASSLLRTTNEQFF
>TRBV28|15|once|TRBJ2-3|.
TGTGCCAGCAGTTTTAAACTAGTGTACACAGATACGCAGTATTTT
CASSFKLVYTDTQYF
>TRBV9|15|.|TRBJ2-7|TRBD1
TGTGCCAGCAGCGTGGGGGACAGGGCTACCGAAGAGCAGTACTTC
CASSVGDRATEEQYF
>TRBV5-1|15|few|TRBJ2-3|TRBD2
TGCGCCAGCAGCTTGGGGACTAGCGGGAGAGATACGCAGTATTTT
CASSLGTSGRDTQYF
>TRBV7-2|16|.|TRBJ2-1|TRBD2
TGTGCCAGCAGCGAACGACTAGCGACCTCCCACCATGAGCAGTTCTTC
CASSERLATSHHEQFF
>TRBV28|15|.|TRBJ2-1|TRBD2
TGTGCCAGCAGTTTTAGCGGGAGGGGTTTTAGTGAGCAGTTCTTC
CASSFSGRGFSEQFF
>TRBV12-3/TRBV12-4|16|few|TRBJ2-3|TRBD2
TGTGCCAGCAGTTTACGGCTAGCGGCTAGCACAGATACGCAGTATTTT
CASSLRLAASTDTQYF
>TRBV19|15|few|TRBJ2-3|.
TGTGCCAGTAGCTTGGGGGCGCGGGGCACAGATACGCAGTATTTT
CASSLGARGTDTQYF
>TRBV12-3/TRBV12-4|13|few|TRBJ2-3|.
TGTGCCAGCAACGCTCACTTCACAGATACGCAGTATTTT
CASNAHFTDTQYF
>TRBV5-1|15|.|TRBJ2-7|.
TGCGCCAGCAGCTTGGATGGGGGGGCGTTCTACGAGCAGTACTTC
CASSLDGGAFYEQYF
>TRBV9|14|.|TRBJ2-7|.
TGTGCCAGCAGCGTAGGCCAGAGCGTTTACGAGCAGTACTTC
CASSVGQSVYEQYF
>TRBV7-3|13|.|TRBJ2-1|.
TGTGCCAGCAGCCTACAGGTTACGGGTGAGCAGTTCTTC
CASSLQVTGEQFF
>TRBV19|16|.|TRBJ2-2|TRBD2
TGTGCCAGTAGTATACTAGCGGGAGAGGGTCACGGGGAGCTGTTTTTT
CASSILAGEGHGELFF
>TRBV20-1|13|few|TRBJ2-7|TRBD2
TGCAGCAACGTGGATAGCGGGAGATCAGGGCAGTACTTC
CSNVDSGRSGQYF
>TRBV29-1|14|few|TRBJ2-3|TRBD2
TGCAGCGTCTTAACTAGCGGGAGGGAGGATACGCAGTATTTT
CSVLTSGREDTQYF
>TRBV15|11|few|TRBJ2-3|.
TGTGCCACCAGCATAGAGGATACGCAGTATTTT
CATSIEDTQYF
>TRBV5-6|14|few|TRBJ1-2|.
TGTGCCAGCAGCTTGGTTGGCGACTCATATGGCTACACCTTC
CASSLVGDSYGYTF
>TRBV20-1|14|.|TRBJ2-7|.
TGCAGCGGGTTACTGGACTCACTATCCTACGAGCAGTACTTC
CSGLLDSLSYEQYF
>TRBV20-1|11|few|TRBJ2-5|TRBD2
TGCAGTGCGTTGCGGGAGCGGACCCAGTACTTC
CSALRERTQYF
>TRBV5-5|13|many|TRBJ2-7|.
TGTGCCAGCAGATTCTCCGGGAGCTACGAGCAGTACTTC
CASRFSGSYEQYF
>TRBV7-2|14|few|TRBJ1-1|.
TGTGCCAGCAGCTTCGGTCTGGGCTACACTGAAGCTTTCTTT
CASSFGLGYTEAFF
>TRBV3-1|14|.|TRBJ1-2|.
TGTGCCAGCAGCCCACGAGTCGGGGGCTATGGCTACACCTTC
CASSPRVGGYGYTF
>TRBV12-3/TRBV12-4|15|.|TRBJ1-5|TRBD1
TGTGCCAGCAGGAGGACAGGGCAGTTCAATCAGCCCCAGCATTTT
CASRRTGQFNQPQHF
>TRBV7-9|15|many|TRBJ2-7|.
TGTGCCAGCAGCTCTTACGGACGGGACTCCTACGAGCAGTACTTC
CASSSYGRDSYEQYF
>TRBV5-1|16|.|TRBJ2-1|.
TGCGCCAGCAGCTCGAAGGGGCGGCCCTCCTACAATGAGCAGTTCTTC
CASSSKGRPSYNEQFF
>TRBV27|13|.|TRBJ1-2|.
TGTGCCAGCAGTGGAGGTCAGGACTATGGCTACACCTTC
CASSGGQDYGYTF
>TRBV12-3/TRBV12-4|13|few|TRBJ2-2|.
TGTGCCAGCAGTGATTACGGTGGCGGGGAGCTGTTTTTT
CASSDYGGGELFF
>TRBV7-3|15|few|TRBJ2-2|.
TGTGCCAGCAGCCGGGGGTACGGTTATCCCGGGGAGCTGTTTTTT
CASSRGYGYPGELFF
>TRBV12-3/TRBV12-4|14|.|TRBJ2-2|.
TGTGCCAGCAGTTTCGGGTGGGACACCGGGGAGCTGTTTTTT
CASSFGWDTGELFF
>TRBV5-6|16|few|TRBJ2-4|.
TGTGCCAGCAGCTTTTGGGGGCTCTCCGCCAAAAACATTCAGTACTTC
CASSFWGLSAKNIQYF